This note documents a single T cell receptor (beta chain) sequence. Its specificity is not known. This sample was included in a study of cytomegalovirus exposure and HLA in healthy donors. Study-level points and caveats: Later analysis demonstrated an association between a missense DCLRE1C variant and TCR beta V- and J-gene trimming. For most TCR beta V segments, an earlier analysis put the productive rate at about 90% or about 30% of the time. Reportedly, HLA-A and HLA-B alleles of most subjects were accurately predicted from TCR beta.

The PCR made use of 60 Vbeta and 13 Jbeta primers. Clones were read by immunoSEQ multiplex PCR, and TCRdb kept only the in-frame ones, dropping some. The repertoire consists of roughly 130,000 clones, with about 63% occurring once and the leading ten covering 1.5% to 2%. What was sequenced was PBMCs. This clonotype was sampled from a man aged 25 to 40 in good health and CMV-seropositive.

The CDR3 sequence: CASRLRGMNTEAFF. In DNA form, the CDR3 reads TGTGCCAGCAGGCTCAGGGGGATGAACACTGAAGCTTTCTTT. The chain links TRBV27 to TRBJ1-1; TRBD1 matches 7 bases. CDR3 size: 14 residues. Trimming at V came to 6 bases and at J to 0 bases, leaving 4 bases not matched to a gene. Germline V gene lookup returns CDR1 MNHEY and CDR2 SMNVEV (reference sequence).